The 6 T cell receptor beta chains below all came from one sample that was sequenced in a study of cytomegalovirus exposure and HLA in healthy donors. The PCR had 60 Vbeta and 13 Jbeta primers. Sequencing used immunoSEQ multiplex PCR; TCRdb keeps in-frame clones, though not all of them. The sample contains under 150,000 clones, over 75% of which appear only once. Sequenced material: PBMCs. The receptors originated from a man aged 30 to 39 in good health and CMV-seronegative.

The rearrangement joins TRBV4-1 to TRBJ2-5, with TRBD1 matching over 7 bases. The CDR3 length is 14 residues. Germline V lookup: CDR1 MGHRA, CDR2 YSYEKL. The V segment lost 3 bases and the J segment 3 bases; nucleotides outside the gene matches: 4. CDR3 protein: CASSHLGTEETQYF. The DNA of the CDR3 is TGCGCCAGCAGCCACCTCGGGACAGAAGAGACCCAGTACTTC.

V is TRBV28 and J is TRBJ1-2; no reliable D call. CDR3 length: 13 amino acids. CDR1 is MDHEN, CDR2 SYDVKM, per germline. Trimming took off 4 bases at V and 5 bases at J, with 11 bases between the two ends. The CDR3 region has the DNA TGTGCCAGCAGTTCCCCTCCTATATATGGCTACACCTTC. Translating gives CASSSPPIYGYTF.

This clone has more than one count but fewer than ten. The rearrangement uses TRBV6-5 and TRBJ1-2; D is perhaps TRBD1 (5 bases). The germline V and J ends were trimmed by 6 bases and 8 bases, with 13 bases remaining between them. This CDR3 has 12 residues. Germline V gene lookup returns CDR1 MNHEY and CDR2 SVGAGI. This chain's CDR3 is CASRLGLGGYTF. The CDR3, as DNA: TGTGCCAGCAGACTGGGACTCGGAGGCTACACCTTC.

This clone was detected once. The chain is built from TRBV4-1 and TRBJ2-1, with TRBD2 matching over 8 bases. The CDR3 covers 18 residues. Germline CDR1 is MGHRA and CDR2 is YSYEKL. V trimming: 1 base; J trimming: 2 bases; junction bases outside the gene matches: 10. CDR3 bases: TGCGCCAGCAGCCAAGTCGGGCGGGGGGTTCCCCCCTACAATGAGCAGTTCTTC. Protein product: CASSQVGRGVPPYNEQFF.

This sequence joins TRBV28 and TRBJ2-1; 11 bases match TRBD2. The J segment lost 8 bases and the V segment lost 5 bases, leaving 5 bases of the junction unmatched. CDR3 length equals 14 residues. Per the germline V gene, CDR1 is MDHEN and CDR2 is SYDVKM. CDR3 protein: CASSTSGSTDEQFF. The CDR3 DNA reads TGTGCCAGCAGTACTAGCGGGAGTACGGATGAGCAGTTCTTC.

This chain links TRBV2 with TRBJ1-5; 11 nucleotides line up with TRBD1. The germline V gene encodes CDR1 SNHLY and CDR2 FYNNEI. This CDR3 is 15 amino acids long. The trim removed 6 bases at V and 3 bases at J, leaving 4 bases unmatched. The CDR3 DNA follows: TGTGCCAGCAGAAGGGACAGGGGGTCCAATCAGCCCCAGCATTTT. Protein sequence: CASRRDRGSNQPQHF.